The 10 T cell receptor beta chains below were found in one sample sequenced in a study of blood T cell repertoires in COVID-19. Libraries were prepared by immunoSEQ multiplex PCR; TCRdb keeps only in-frame clonotypes and omits some of them. Counted here are about 120,000 clones, over 60% occurring once; the ten biggest clones make up around 5.9%. Sequences were obtained from peripheral blood. These TCRs come from a man aged 70-80 years with acute or convalescent COVID-19.

The V call is TRBV24-1, the J call TRBJ1-4; possible D gene TRBD1, 6 bases. The length of the CDR3 is 12 residues. The germline gives CDR1 KGHDR, CDR2 SFDVKD. V lost 10 bases to trimming and J lost 5 bases, with 10 bases between them. CDR3 residues: CATQGNNEKLFF. The CDR3 DNA sequence: TGTGCCACGCAGGGGAACAATGAAAAACTGTTTTTT.

V gene TRBV7-2 combines with J gene TRBJ2-7, with D possibly matching TRBD1 (6 bases). V lost 1 base and J lost 3, with 16 bases in between. Germline V CDR1 and CDR2: SGHTA, FQGNSA. The CDR3 runs to 16 residues. The DNA of the CDR3 is TGTGCCAGCAGCTTAGGGTGGGGACAAGGCATCTACGAGCAGTACTTC. Protein sequence: CASSLGWGQGIYEQYF. Complete variable domain (other parts from reference TRBV7-2 and TRBJ2-7): GAGVSQSPSNKVTEKGKDVELRCDPISGHTALYWYRQSLGQGLEFLIYFQGNSAPDKSGLPSDRFSAERTGGSVSTLTIQRTQQEDSAVYLCASSLGWGQGIYEQYFGPGTRLTVT.

This chain links TRBV5-1 with TRBJ2-1; TRBD2 aligns across 11 bases. With V trimmed by 0 bases and J by 0 bases, 2 bases remained unmatched. CDR1 SGHRS and CDR2 YFSETQ come from the germline V gene. There are 17 residues in the CDR3. CDR3 sequence (DNA): TGCGCCAGCAGCTTGGGACTAGCGGGGAGCTCCTACAATGAGCAGTTCTTC. Its protein is CASSLGLAGSSYNEQFF.

The chain carries TRBV28 and TRBJ1-2, with 9 nucleotides matching TRBD1. CDR3 length: 14 amino acids. Germline V gives CDR1 MDHEN, CDR2 SYDVKM. The V segment lost 5 bases and the J segment 7 bases; nucleotides outside the gene matches: 8. The CDR3 region is CASSAGTGLGGYTF. The CDR3 DNA is TGTGCCAGCAGTGCCGGGACAGGGTTGGGTGGCTACACCTTC.

This rearrangement joins TRBV20-1 to TRBJ2-1; 7 bases fit TRBD2. V lost 3 bases and J lost 4; bases outside the gene matches: 3. CDR1 is DFQATT, CDR2 SNEGSKA, per germline (reference sequence). This CDR3 region has 13 residues. This CDR3 is CSASSSGYNEQFF. CDR3 coding DNA: TGCAGTGCTAGTTCTAGCGGATACAATGAGCAGTTCTTC.

The table lists this clone with a count of one. The chain has TRBV28 and TRBJ1-2, with D tentatively TRBD1 (5 bases). The CDR3 contains 14 residues. Germline loops: CDR1 MDHEN, CDR2 SYDVKM. V was pared by 7 bases and J by 0 bases, with 12 bases between. Written as DNA, the CDR3 is TGTGCCAGCACCCCAGGGCATTCTAACTATGGCTACACCTTC. This codes for CASTPGHSNYGYTF.

V is TRBV24-1 and J is TRBJ2-1; TRBD2 aligns across 7 bases. Germline V gives CDR1 KGHDR, CDR2 SFDVKD. The ends lost 5 bases at V and 9 bases at J; junction bases unmatched: 9. The CDR3 has 14 residues. CDR3 region: CATSVSGRMGEQFF. The CDR3 DNA follows: TGTGCCACCAGTGTCTCCGGGAGGATGGGTGAGCAGTTCTTC.

The chain couples TRBV6-5 to TRBJ2-7, with D possibly matching TRBD2 (5 bases). V was clipped by 2 bases and J by 4 bases, with 18 bases between them. Germline CDR1 MNHEY, CDR2 SVGAGI. The CDR3 has 16 amino acids. CDR3: CASSYRTGGSGYEQYF. The CDR3 DNA reads TGTGCCAGCAGTTACCGTACGGGCGGGTCGGGGTACGAGCAGTACTTC.

There are a few counts of this clone. The chain links TRBV5-6 to TRBJ1-6; D remains ambiguous. Trimming left V 4 bases short and J 9 bases short, with 11 bases between. The CDR3 has 13 residues. CDR1 and CDR2 (germline): SGHDT, YYEEEE. In nucleotides, the CDR3 is TGTGCCAGCAGCCCGGGAGCGGGTTCACCCCTCCACTTT. The encoded protein is CASSPGAGSPLHF. Based on the CDR3 plus reference TRBV5-6 and TRBJ1-6, the full variable domain is DAGVTQSPTHLIKTRGQQVTLRCSPKSGHDTVSWYQQALGQGPQFIFQYYEEEERQRGNFPDRFSGHQFPNYSSELNVNALLLGDSALYLCASSPGAGSPLHFGNGTRLTVT.

V usage is TRBV18 and J usage is TRBJ2-3; 9 positions agree with TRBD2. Germline V gene data show CDR1 as KGHSH and CDR2 as LQKENI. This CDR3 has 15 amino acids. The V gene end was trimmed by 2 bases and the J gene end by 7 bases; junction bases not matched to a gene: 7. The CDR3 region is CASSPNSGSSNTQYF. Here the CDR3 DNA reads TGTGCCAGCTCACCAAATAGCGGGAGTAGCAATACGCAGTATTTT.